This T cell receptor (beta chain) was found in a study of PD-1 blockade in classical Hodgkin lymphoma. Some clones are missing from TCRdb's copy, which holds only in-frame ones; the method was immunoSEQ multiplex PCR. The sample records approximately 44,000 clones, 66% being singletons. This clone was seen ten or more times. This sample's time point: cycle 4 day 1 (C4D1), after about 6 weeks of nivolumab. No patient escaped relapse after autologous stem cell transplantation, and brentuximab vedotin exposure varied. Patients reached a best response of complete response, partial response or progressive disease. Deletions cut 3 bases from V and 4 bases from J, with 12 bases between. The germline gives CDR1 ENHRY, CDR2 SYGVKD. There are 14 residues in the CDR3.

Specimen: peripheral blood mononuclear cells (PBMCs), collected before the fourth cycle of nivolumab. The receptor's source is a human donor with classical Hodgkin lymphoma. The chain carries TRBV10-3 and TRBJ1-2; D perhaps matches TRBD1 (5 bases). DNA of the CDR3: TGTGCCATCAGTGACGGGGAGGGGTCCTATGGCTACACCTTC. Protein: CAISDGEGSYGYTF.